This TCR beta chain was found in a study of cytomegalovirus exposure and HLA in healthy donors. Germline V gives CDR1 KGHSH, CDR2 LQKENI. The CDR3 has 16 residues. Trimming cost V 5 bases and J 2 bases, with 19 bases left between them. The PCR ran on 60 Vbeta and 13 Jbeta primers. Only in-frame clones appear in the TCRdb table, and some are missing; sequencing was by immunoSEQ multiplex PCR. The sample records some 130,000 clones, 80% being singletons. The study's findings and limits: With high specificity and sensitivity, the classifier reportedly diagnosed cytomegalovirus status. It was only CMV serostatus that was available as immune exposure information. TCR beta chains numbering under 200 were designated cytomegalovirus-associated. Clonal expansion, a later analysis showed, was greater in HLA-associated TCR beta chains than in equally common others.

Concerning this clone: Antigen: not known.

The chain is built from TRBV18 and TRBJ2-7; D gene ambiguous. Sequencing input: PBMCs. The TCR was taken from a woman in her forties in good health and CMV-seronegative. CDR3 in DNA: TGTGCCAGCTCAGCCACCTTGCGACACCATACCTACGAGCAGTACTTC. It yields the protein CASSATLRHHTYEQYF. The whole variable domain, remainder taken from reference TRBV18 and TRBJ2-7, is NAGVMQNPRHLVRRRGQEARLRCSPMKGHSHVYWYRQLPEEGLKFMVYLQKENIIDESGMPKERFSAEFPKEGPSILRIQQVVRGDSAAYFCASSATLRHHTYEQYFGPGTRLTVT.